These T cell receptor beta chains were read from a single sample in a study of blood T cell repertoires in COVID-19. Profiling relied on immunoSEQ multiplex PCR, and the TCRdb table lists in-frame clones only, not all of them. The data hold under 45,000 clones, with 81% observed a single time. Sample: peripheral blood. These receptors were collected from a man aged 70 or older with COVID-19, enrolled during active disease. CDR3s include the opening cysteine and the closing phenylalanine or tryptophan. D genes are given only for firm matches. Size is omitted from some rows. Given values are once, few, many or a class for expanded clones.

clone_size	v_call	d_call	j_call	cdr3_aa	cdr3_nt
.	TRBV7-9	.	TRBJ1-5	CASSLEGGSQPQHF	TGTGCCAGCAGCTTAGAGGGAGGGAGTCAGCCCCAGCATTTT
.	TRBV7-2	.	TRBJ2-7	CASSLDRPSEQYF	TGTGCCAGCAGCCTCGACAGGCCCAGCGAGCAGTACTTC
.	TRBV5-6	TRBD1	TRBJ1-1	CASSLLTGGRTEAFF	TGTGCCAGCAGCTTGTTGACAGGGGGCAGGACTGAAGCTTTCTTT
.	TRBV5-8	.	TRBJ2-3	CASSFTKRERGRDTQYF	TGTGCCAGCAGCTTTACTAAGCGGGAGAGGGGGCGGGATACGCAGTATTTT
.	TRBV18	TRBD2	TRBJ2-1	CASSPRSSGRDEQFF	TGTGCCAGCTCACCCAGGTCTAGCGGGAGAGATGAGCAGTTCTTC
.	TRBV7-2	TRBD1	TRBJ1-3	CASSFGQGSDTIYF	TGTGCCAGCAGCTTTGGACAGGGGTCAGACACCATATATTTT
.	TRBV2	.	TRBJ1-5	CASRQEANQPQHF	TGTGCCAGCAGACAGGAAGCTAATCAGCCCCAGCATTTT
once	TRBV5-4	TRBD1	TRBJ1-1	CASSWDRLNTEAFF	TGTGCCAGCAGCTGGGACAGATTGAACACTGAAGCTTTCTTT
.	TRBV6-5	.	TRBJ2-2	CASSYGGGGTGELFF	TGTGCCAGCAGTTACGGGGGAGGGGGAACCGGGGAGCTGTTTTTT
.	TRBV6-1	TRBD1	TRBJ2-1	CASSERQGLLSSYNEQFF	TGTGCCAGCAGTGAACGACAGGGTCTCCTAAGCTCCTACAATGAGCAGTTCTTC
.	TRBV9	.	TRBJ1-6	CASSVDPGYNSPLHF	TGTGCCAGCAGCGTAGATCCGGGATATAATTCACCCCTCCACTTT
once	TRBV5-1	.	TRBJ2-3	CASSLTSWDTQYF	TGCGCCAGCAGCTTGACAAGTTGGGATACGCAGTATTTT
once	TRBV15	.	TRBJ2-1	CATSRDLVNNEQFF	TGTGCCACCAGCAGAGATCTAGTAAACAATGAGCAGTTCTTC
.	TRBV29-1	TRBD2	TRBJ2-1	CSVVLAGVMSPTNEQFF	TGCAGCGTTGTACTAGCGGGAGTCATGTCACCCACCAATGAGCAGTTCTTC
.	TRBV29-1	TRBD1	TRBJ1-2	CTSSPQGNYGYTF	TGCACCAGTAGCCCACAGGGGAACTATGGCTACACCTTC
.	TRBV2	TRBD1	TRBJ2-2	CASSEGQYTGELFF	TGTGCCAGCAGCGAGGGACAGTACACCGGGGAGCTGTTTTTT
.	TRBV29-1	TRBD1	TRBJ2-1	CSVARDSYNEQFF	TGCAGCGTCGCCCGGGACAGCTACAATGAGCAGTTCTTC
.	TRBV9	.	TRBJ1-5	CASSVAAGNQPQHF	TGTGCCAGCAGCGTAGCCGCGGGCAATCAGCCCCAGCATTTT
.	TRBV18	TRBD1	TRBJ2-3	CASSPRQGISNTQYF	TGTGCCAGCTCACCTAGACAGGGAATTTCCAATACGCAGTATTTT
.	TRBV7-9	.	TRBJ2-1	CASSSRTIMDEQFF	TGTGCCAGCAGCTCCCGGACTATAATGGATGAGCAGTTCTTC
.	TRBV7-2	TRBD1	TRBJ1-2	CASRDRNYGYTF	TGTGCCAGCAGGGACAGGAACTATGGCTACACCTTC
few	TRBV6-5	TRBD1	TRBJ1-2	CASRRQGIGSYGYTF	TGTGCCAGCAGAAGACAGGGAATCGGATCCTATGGCTACACCTTC
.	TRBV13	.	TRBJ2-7	CASSLDLSGPSQQYF	TGTGCCAGCAGCTTAGATCTTAGCGGCCCCTCCCAGCAGTACTTC
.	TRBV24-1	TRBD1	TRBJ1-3	CATSDPRGSGNTIYF	TGTGCCACCAGTGACCCCAGGGGGTCCGGAAACACCATATATTTT
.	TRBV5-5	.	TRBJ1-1	CASSLAVVMNTEAFF	TGTGCCAGCAGCCTTGCGGTAGTCATGAACACTGAAGCTTTCTTT
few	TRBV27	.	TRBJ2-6	CASSSLGSGANVLTF	TGTGCCAGCAGTTCCCTAGGATCTGGGGCCAACGTCCTGACTTTC
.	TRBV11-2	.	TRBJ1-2	CASSADRIYGYTF	TGTGCCAGCAGCGCCGACAGAATCTATGGCTACACCTTC
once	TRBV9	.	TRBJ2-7	CASSVGQNYYEQYF	TGTGCCAGCAGCGTAGGACAGAATTACTACGAGCAGTACTTC
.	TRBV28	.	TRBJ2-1	CASSLKPLAYNEQFF	TGTGCCAGCAGTTTGAAGCCACTCGCCTACAATGAGCAGTTCTTC
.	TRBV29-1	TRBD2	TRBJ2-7	CSVKLAEPPYEQYF	TGCAGCGTGAAACTAGCGGAGCCCCCCTACGAGCAGTACTTC
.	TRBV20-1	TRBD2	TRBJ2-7	CSASRLARNTYEQYF	TGCAGTGCAAGTAGACTAGCGAGAAACACCTACGAGCAGTACTTC
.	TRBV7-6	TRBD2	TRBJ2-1	CASSLAPSGSYNEQFF	TGTGCCAGCAGCTTAGCTCCTAGCGGGAGCTACAATGAGCAGTTCTTC
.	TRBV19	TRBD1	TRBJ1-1	CASSLQGGTEAFF	TGTGCCAGTAGTTTACAGGGGGGGACTGAAGCTTTCTTT
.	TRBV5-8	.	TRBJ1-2	CASSLEFTGNYGYTF	TGTGCCAGCAGCTTAGAATTCACAGGGAACTATGGCTACACCTTC
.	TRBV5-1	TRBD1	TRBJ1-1	CASSLSRDRNTEAFF	TGCGCCAGCAGCCTCAGCCGGGACAGGAACACTGAAGCTTTCTTT
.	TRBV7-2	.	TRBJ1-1	CASSFGGNTEAFF	TGTGCCAGCAGCTTCGGGGGGAACACTGAAGCTTTCTTT
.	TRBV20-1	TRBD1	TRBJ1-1	CSASTGGDTEAFF	TGCAGTGCTAGTACAGGGGGTGACACTGAAGCTTTCTTT
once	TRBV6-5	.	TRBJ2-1	CASSYGLSYNEQFF	TGTGCCAGCAGTTACGGACTCAGCTACAATGAGCAGTTCTTC
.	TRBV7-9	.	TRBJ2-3	CASSLGGPTDTQYF	TGTGCCAGCAGCTTAGGCGGCCCCACAGATACGCAGTATTTT
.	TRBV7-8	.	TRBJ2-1	CASGADPYNEQFF	TGTGCCAGCGGGGCGGACCCCTACAATGAGCAGTTCTTC
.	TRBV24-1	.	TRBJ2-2	CATSDPGPTGELFF	TGTGCCACCAGTGACCCCGGTCCCACCGGGGAGCTGTTTTTT
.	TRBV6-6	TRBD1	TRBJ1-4	CASSYGTGTNEKLFF	TGTGCCAGCAGTTATGGGACAGGAACTAATGAAAAACTGTTTTTT
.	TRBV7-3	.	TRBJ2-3	CASSLNSRGSGDTQYF	TGTGCCAGCAGCTTAAATAGCAGGGGAAGTGGGGATACGCAGTATTTT
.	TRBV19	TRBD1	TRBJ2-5	CASRVTGNGETQYF	TGTGCAAGTAGGGTGACAGGGAACGGAGAGACCCAGTACTTC
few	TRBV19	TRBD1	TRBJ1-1	CASITVGTATLNTEAFF	TGTGCCAGTATCACTGTAGGGACAGCGACTTTGAACACTGAAGCTTTCTTT
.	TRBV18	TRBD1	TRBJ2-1	CASSPKTGGNEQFF	TGTGCCAGCTCCCCCAAGACAGGGGGCAATGAGCAGTTCTTC
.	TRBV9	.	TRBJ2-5	CASSVGGGGQETQYF	TGTGCCAGCAGCGTAGGGGGAGGGGGCCAAGAGACCCAGTACTTC
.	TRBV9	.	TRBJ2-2	CASSVSPGSNTGELFF	TGTGCCAGCAGCGTAAGTCCAGGCTCGAACACCGGGGAGCTGTTTTTT
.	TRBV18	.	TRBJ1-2	CASSPEAGNYGYTF	TGTGCCAGCTCACCAGAGGCGGGGAACTATGGCTACACCTTC
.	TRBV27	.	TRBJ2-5	CASSGVGSATQYF	TGTGCCAGTTCCGGGGTGGGGAGTGCGACCCAGTACTTC
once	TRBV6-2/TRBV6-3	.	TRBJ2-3	CASSPRTAADTQYF	TGTGCCAGCAGCCCCCGGACAGCGGCAGATACGCAGTATTTT
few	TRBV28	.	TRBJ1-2	CASRRGFGYTF	TGTGCCAGCAGACGGGGGTTTGGCTACACCTTC
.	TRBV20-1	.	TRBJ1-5	CSASARGDYSNQPQHF	TGCAGTGCTAGTGCCCGGGGGGACTATAGCAATCAGCCCCAGCATTTT